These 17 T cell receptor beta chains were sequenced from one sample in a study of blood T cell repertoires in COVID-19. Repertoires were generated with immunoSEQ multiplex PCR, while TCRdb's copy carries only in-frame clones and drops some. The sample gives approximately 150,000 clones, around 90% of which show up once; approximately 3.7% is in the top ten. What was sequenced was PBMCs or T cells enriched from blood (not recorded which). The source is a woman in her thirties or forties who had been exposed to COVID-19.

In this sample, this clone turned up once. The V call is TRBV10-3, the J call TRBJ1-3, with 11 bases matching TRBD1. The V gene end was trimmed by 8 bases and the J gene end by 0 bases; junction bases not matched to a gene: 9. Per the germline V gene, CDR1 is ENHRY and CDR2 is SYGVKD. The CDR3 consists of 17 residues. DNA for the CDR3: TGTGCCATCGGAACCCGGGGGACAGGGGGCTCTGGAAACACCATATATTTT. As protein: CAIGTRGTGGSGNTIYF.

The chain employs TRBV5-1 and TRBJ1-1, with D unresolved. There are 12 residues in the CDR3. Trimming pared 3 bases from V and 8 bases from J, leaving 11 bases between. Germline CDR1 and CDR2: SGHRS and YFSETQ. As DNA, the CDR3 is TGCGCCAGCAGCTCCGCCGGGAAGGAAGCTTTCTTT. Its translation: CASSSAGKEAFF.

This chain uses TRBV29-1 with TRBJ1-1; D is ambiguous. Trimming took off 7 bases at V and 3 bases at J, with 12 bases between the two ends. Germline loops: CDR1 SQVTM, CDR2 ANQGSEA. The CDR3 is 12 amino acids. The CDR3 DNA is TGCAGCGCCCTCTTAGGAGACACTGAAGCTTTCTTT. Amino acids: CSALLGDTEAFF.

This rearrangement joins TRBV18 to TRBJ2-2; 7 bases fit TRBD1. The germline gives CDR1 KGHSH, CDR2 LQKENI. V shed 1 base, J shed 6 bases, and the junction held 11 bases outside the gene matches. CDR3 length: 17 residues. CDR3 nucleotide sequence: TGTGCCAGCTCACCACGATCACAGGGGATAGGGGCCGGGGAGCTGTTTTTT. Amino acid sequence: CASSPRSQGIGAGELFF.

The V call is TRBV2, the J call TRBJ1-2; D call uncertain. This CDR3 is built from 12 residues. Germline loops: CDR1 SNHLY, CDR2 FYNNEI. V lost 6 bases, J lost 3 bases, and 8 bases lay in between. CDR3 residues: CASRPGDYGYTF. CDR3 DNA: TGTGCCAGCAGACCCGGGGACTATGGCTACACCTTC.

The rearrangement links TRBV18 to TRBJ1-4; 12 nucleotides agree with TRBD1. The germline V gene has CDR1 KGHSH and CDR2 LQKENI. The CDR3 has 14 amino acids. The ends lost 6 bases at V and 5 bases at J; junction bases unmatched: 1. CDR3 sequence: CASSGQGANEKLFF. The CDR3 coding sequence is TGTGCCAGCTCGGGACAGGGGGCGAATGAAAAACTGTTTTTT.

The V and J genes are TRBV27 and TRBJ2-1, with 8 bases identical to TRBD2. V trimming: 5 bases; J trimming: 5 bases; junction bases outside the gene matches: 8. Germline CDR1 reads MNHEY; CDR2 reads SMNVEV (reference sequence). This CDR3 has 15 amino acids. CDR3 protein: CASSVRGGYNNEQFF. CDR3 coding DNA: TGTGCCAGCAGTGTCCGGGGGGGGTATAACAATGAGCAGTTCTTC.

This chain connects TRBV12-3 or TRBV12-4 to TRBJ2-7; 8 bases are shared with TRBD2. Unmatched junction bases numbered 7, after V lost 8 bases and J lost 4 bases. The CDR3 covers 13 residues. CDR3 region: CASSRGGRYEQYF. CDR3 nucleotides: TGTGCCAGCTCACGCGGGGGGCGATACGAGCAGTACTTC.

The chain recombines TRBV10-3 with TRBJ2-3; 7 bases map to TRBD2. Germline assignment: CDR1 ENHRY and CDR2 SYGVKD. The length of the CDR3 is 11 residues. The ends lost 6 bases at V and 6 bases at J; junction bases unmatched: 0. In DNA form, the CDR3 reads TGTGCCATCAGGGGGGGGGATACGCAGTATTTT. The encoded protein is CAIRGGDTQYF.

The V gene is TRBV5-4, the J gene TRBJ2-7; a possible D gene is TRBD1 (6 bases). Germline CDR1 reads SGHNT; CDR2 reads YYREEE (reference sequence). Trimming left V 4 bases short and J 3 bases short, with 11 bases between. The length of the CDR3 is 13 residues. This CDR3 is CASSPRDNYEQYF. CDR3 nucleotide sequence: TGTGCCAGCAGCCCCCGGGACAACTACGAGCAGTACTTC.

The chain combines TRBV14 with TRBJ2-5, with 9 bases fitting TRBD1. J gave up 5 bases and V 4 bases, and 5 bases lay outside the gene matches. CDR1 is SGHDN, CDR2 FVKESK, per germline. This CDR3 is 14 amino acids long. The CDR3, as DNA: TGTGCCAGCAGCCCGAGGACAGGGGCGGAGACCCAGTACTTC. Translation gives CASSPRTGAETQYF. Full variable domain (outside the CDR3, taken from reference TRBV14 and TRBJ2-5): EAGVTQFPSHSVIEKGQTVTLRCDPISGHDNLYWYRRVMGKEIKFLLHFVKESKQDESGMPNNRFLAERTGGTYSTLKVQPAELEDSGVYFCASSPRTGAETQYFGPGTRLLVL.

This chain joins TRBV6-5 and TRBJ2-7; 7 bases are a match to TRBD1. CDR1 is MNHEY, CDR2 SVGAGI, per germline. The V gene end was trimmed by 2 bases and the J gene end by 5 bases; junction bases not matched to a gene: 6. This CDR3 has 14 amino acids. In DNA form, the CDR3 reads TGTGCCAGCAGTTACACAGGGGTAGTCAACGAGCAGTACTTC. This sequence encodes CASSYTGVVNEQYF.

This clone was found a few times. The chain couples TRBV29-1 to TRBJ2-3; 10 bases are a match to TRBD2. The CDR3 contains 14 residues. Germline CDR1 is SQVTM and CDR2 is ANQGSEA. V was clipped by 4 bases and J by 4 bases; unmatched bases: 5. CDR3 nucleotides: TGCAGCGTTGCGAGCGGGAGGGCCGCAGATACGCAGTATTTT. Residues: CSVASGRAADTQYF.

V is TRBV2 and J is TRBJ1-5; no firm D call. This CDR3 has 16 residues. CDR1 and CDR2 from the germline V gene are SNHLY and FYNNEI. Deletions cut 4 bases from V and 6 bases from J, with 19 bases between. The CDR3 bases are TGTGCCAGCAGTGCGAATCGGGGAGGCGGCGGTCAGCCCCAGCATTTT. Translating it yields CASSANRGGGGQPQHF.

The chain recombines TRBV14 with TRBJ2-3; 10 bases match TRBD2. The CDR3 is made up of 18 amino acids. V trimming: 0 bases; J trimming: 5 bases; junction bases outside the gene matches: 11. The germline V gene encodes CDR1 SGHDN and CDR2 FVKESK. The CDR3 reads CASSQDLWKRGGRDTQYF. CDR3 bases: TGTGCCAGCAGCCAAGATCTTTGGAAGCGGGGGGGGAGAGATACGCAGTATTTT.

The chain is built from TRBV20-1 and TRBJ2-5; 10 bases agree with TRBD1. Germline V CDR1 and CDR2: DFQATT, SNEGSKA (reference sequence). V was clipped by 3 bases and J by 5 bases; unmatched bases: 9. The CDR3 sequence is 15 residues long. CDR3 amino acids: CSASLTGQGRETQYF. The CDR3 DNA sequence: TGCAGTGCTAGTCTCACGGGACAGGGGCGGGAGACCCAGTACTTC.

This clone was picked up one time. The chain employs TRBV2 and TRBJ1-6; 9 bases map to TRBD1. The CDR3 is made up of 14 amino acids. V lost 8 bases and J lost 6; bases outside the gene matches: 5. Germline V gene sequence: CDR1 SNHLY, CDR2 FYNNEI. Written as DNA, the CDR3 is TGTGCCAGCCTAGGGGGACAGGGTAATTCACCCCTCCACTTT. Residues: CASLGGQGNSPLHF.